This TCR beta chain was captured in a study of early T cells in non-severe SARS-CoV-2 infection. This clonotype was recorded a few times. TCRdb redid the calling of the 5' RACE reads with MiXCR, one entry per CDR3 protein. Of 100,000 to 150,000 distinct CDR3 sequences in the sample, just under 15% were seen once. The CDR3 loop spans 15 amino acids. The germline CDR1 and CDR2 sequences are SGHNT and YYREEE (reference sequence). Germline trimming cut 1 base from V and 5 bases from J; bases unmatched to any gene: 3. This TCR was sampled from an adult who was a healthcare worker with PCR-confirmed SARS-CoV-2 infection or an uninfected control (not recorded which). What was sequenced was whole blood. The rearrangement links TRBV5-4 to TRBJ2-3; 11 bases are shared with TRBD1. The CDR3: CASSLRDRGKDTQYF. CDR3 nucleotide sequence: TGTGCCAGCAGCTTGAGGGACAGGGGGAAAGATACGCAGTATTTT.